The clone carrying this T cell receptor (beta chain) was seen a few times. Its antigen is not identified. Profiling relied on immunoSEQ multiplex PCR, and the TCRdb table lists in-frame clones only, not all of them. The sample holds roughly 2.1 million clones, 85% to 95% seen once. The V gene lost 3 bases and the J gene lost 1 base, with 6 bases spanning the gap. Per the germline V gene, CDR1 is SGHTA and CDR2 is FQGNSA. The CDR3 length is 14 residues. This sample is part of a study of shared clonotypes between healthy human individuals. Study observations and caveats: Naive CD4 clonotype sharing across a few donors was 4% to 5.5%. In having few donors, the study represented limited genetic and exposure-history diversity.

Naive CD8 populations comprised CD45RO-negative cells positively selected for CCR7, excluding terminally differentiated effector memory CD45RA+ cells. J is TRBJ2-2 and V is TRBV7-2; no clear D. The sample consisted of naive CD8+ T cells from PBMCs. The sequence derives from a man aged 18-30 years in good health. Some clones in this sample may be carry-over from other donors' samples. CDR3 coding DNA: TGTGCCAGCAGCTTGGGCGGGAACACCGGGGAGCTGTTTTTT. Its translation is CASSLGGNTGELFF.